The TCR beta chain described here comes from a study of PD-1 blockade in classical Hodgkin lymphoma (TCRdb year 2020). With respect to the entire study: Nivolumab dosing was 3 mg/kg intravenously every 2 weeks, continuing until either disease progression or unacceptable toxicity. A peripheral blood immune signature of response to PD-1 blockade in classical Hodgkin lymphoma was defined using TCR beta sequencing and CyTOF.

Genomic DNA was isolated using the Qiagen DNeasy kit from unsorted PBMCs as well as from negatively selected CD4+ and CD8+ fractions. TCR beta CDR3 regions were amplified by immunoSEQ multiplex PCR using primers annealing to V and J segments. A synthetic immune receptor repertoire was used to minimize amplification bias, and any residual bias was removed computationally once sequencing was done. In the authors' own workflow: Custom Python scripts were used to quantify repertoire diversity as the Shannon entropy index. Unsorted, CD4+ and CD8+ repertoires were analyzed separately, except in combined analyses where CD4+ and CD8+ sequences were merged in silico. Clonal expansion was defined as at least a 2-fold frequency increase after treatment relative to C1D1, with a pseudocount of 0.5 for undetected baseline clones. Singleton clones were defined as clones with 0 or 1 copy at C1D1, and non-singleton clones were defined as clones with 2 or more copies. Clones expanded in unsorted samples were assigned a CD4+, CD8+ or unknown annotation through matching of protein sequences in sorted samples from the same patient. Diversity changes from C1D1 to C4D1 were tested in paired samples using Wilcoxon tests. This immuneACCESS table, as held by TCRdb, lists in-frame sequences with V and J called but not all clones. Of the missing ones, under half trace to an unresolved V gene in checked studies; the others have no known cause. V and J calls plus clone size are reproduced from that table; the DNA served to infer D and trimming. Here the sample has approximately 65,000 clones; around 90% occur a single time. Together, the top ten hold about 8% of the sample.

What this sample's time point label stands for: cycle 4 day 1 (C4D1), after 6 weeks of nivolumab. Every trial patient had relapsed following autologous stem cell transplantation, and prior brentuximab vedotin exposure was what differed among cohorts A, B and C. The trial cohort comprised some 60 patients with relapsed/refractory classical Hodgkin lymphoma whose best overall responses were complete response, partial response or progressive disease. Single-agent nivolumab was administered to trial patients in the multi-cohort phase II CheckMate 205 trial. Best overall response was determined by an independent review committee according to the 2007 International Working Group response criteria. Trial PBMCs were collected just before the start of nivolumab (C1D1) and during therapy at cycle 2 day 1 and cycle 4 day 1. Peripheral blood was collected in 8 mL Vacutainer Cell Preparation Tubes, from which PBMCs were isolated by centrifugation and then cryopreserved.

The paper as a whole reports these results and caveats: A significant rise by C4D1 was seen in CD4+ but not CD8+ TCR diversity (p=0.0027 vs p=0.16), with the rise being most apparent in complete responders (p=0.02). Among trial patients, those achieving complete response had baseline diversity similar to that of newly diagnosed patients, while diversity was significantly lower in partial responders and progressors. Baseline TCR diversity was reported to be lower in newly diagnosed patients than in healthy donors, and even lower in relapsed/refractory patients. Diversity was lower in patients who began nivolumab less than 1 year after ASCT, so these patients were left out of later analyses to avoid confounding by immune reconstitution. The study was limited to a single clinical trial cohort, and causes of repertoire differences, possibly disease activity or prior therapy, remained undefined.

V ends up 9 bases short and J 5 bases short, with an unmatched junction base count of 11. From its cysteine to its phenylalanine, the CDR3 spans 16 amino acids. The kept DNA is CDR3 alone, 48 bases in frame from the first base. The germline V gene (reference sequence) sets CDR1 to LNHDA and CDR2 to SQIVND. About this clone itself: Its antigen is currently not known. There are no base qualities to consult, and no much larger clone falls within one base.

The rearrangement combines TRBV19 with TRBJ1-6; 9 middle bases align to TRBD1. This TCR was sampled from a human donor with classical Hodgkin lymphoma. Material: peripheral blood mononuclear cells (PBMCs), obtained before the fourth cycle of nivolumab. This receptor has the CDR3 CASSHQDRGNNSPLHF. The DNA is as follows: TGTGCCAGCAGCCACCAGGACAGGGGAAATAATTCACCCCTCCACTTT.